Below are 6 T cell receptor beta chains sequenced from a single sample in a study of blood T cell repertoires in COVID-19. This table comes from immunoSEQ multiplex PCR, and its TCRdb copy is limited to in-frame clones, with some not included. The data contain about 280,000 clones, 70% to 90% of them singletons. Specimen: peripheral blood. All receptors come from a man aged 18 to 29 with active or convalescent COVID-19.

The chain links TRBV7-9 to TRBJ1-5; TRBD1 might be the D (5 bases). The CDR3 extends over 14 amino acids. Germline V gives CDR1 SEHNR, CDR2 FQNEAQ (reference sequence). The V and J ends lost 6 bases and 1 base respectively, with 10 bases between them. CDR3 in amino acids: CASSASGSNQPQHF. CDR3 bases: TGTGCCAGCAGTGCCTCAGGGAGCAATCAGCCCCAGCATTTT.

The chain combines TRBV10-2 with TRBJ2-2, with a weak D call TRBD1 (6 bases). Deletions cut 6 bases from V and 2 bases from J, with 16 bases between. There are 16 residues in the CDR3. In germline, CDR1 is WSHSY, CDR2 SAAADI. CDR3 in DNA: TGCGCCAGCAGGATAAGACCGGGACACAACACCGGGGAGCTGTTTTTT. Amino acids: CASRIRPGHNTGELFF.

This clone was picked up one time. V and J are TRBV19 and TRBJ2-7; TRBD2 matches 7 bases. The V segment lost 0 bases and the J segment 2 bases; nucleotides outside the gene matches: 4. Germline CDR1 reads LNHDA; CDR2 reads SQIVND (reference sequence). The CDR3 has 15 residues. The CDR3 DNA follows: TGTGCCAGTAGTATAGATGGTGGGGGGGCCTACGAGCAGTACTTC. This codes for CASSIDGGGAYEQYF.

The V and J genes are TRBV7-9 and TRBJ1-2; possible D gene TRBD1, 6 bases. CDR1 and CDR2 from the germline V gene are SEHNR and FQNEAQ (reference sequence). CDR3 length: 14 residues. Trimming removed 6 bases from V and 5 bases from J, with 16 bases in between. DNA of the CDR3: TGTGCCAGCAGACCAACCGGGACATCTTATGGCTACACCTTC. The encoded protein is CASRPTGTSYGYTF. Supplemented by reference TRBV7-9 and TRBJ1-2, the full variable domain reads DTGVSQNPRHKITKRGQNVTFRCDPISEHNRLYWYRQTLGQGPEFLTYFQNEAQLEKSRLLSDRFSAERPKGSFSTLEIQRTEQGDSAMYLCASRPTGTSYGYTFGSGTRLTVV.

Here the CDR3 DNA reads TGTGCCAGCAGCTTAGTGTCGTATAATTCACCCCTCCACTTT. Translating it yields CASSLVSYNSPLHF. The V gene is TRBV7-9, the J gene TRBJ1-6; D is ambiguous. Trimming shortened V by 1 base and J by 4 bases, and 5 bases separated the two germline ends. Germline V gene lookup returns CDR1 SEHNR and CDR2 FQNEAQ (reference sequence). The CDR3 is made up of 14 amino acids.

A few counts support this clone. The sample has other DNA sequences that encode this CDR3 too. CDR3 coding DNA: TGTGCCAGCAGCGTAGGCGGTAGCAATCAGCCCCAGCATTTT. Its protein product is CASSVGGSNQPQHF. V usage is TRBV9 and J usage is TRBJ1-5; D call uncertain. The CDR3 is made up of 14 amino acids. The germline V gene encodes CDR1 SGDLS and CDR2 YYNGEE. The V end lost 0 bases, the J end lost 0 bases, and 4 bases lay between the germline ends.